This entry concerns a single T cell receptor (beta chain). The data derive from a study of blood T cell repertoires in COVID-19. About the research overall: Specimens from acute and convalescent COVID-19 originated in the United States, Italy and Spain.

TCRdb's copy holds only in-frame clones and misses some; the assay was immunoSEQ multiplex PCR. Among roughly 150,000 clones listed, approximately 80% were seen once. Trimming pared 4 bases from V and 3 bases from J, leaving 14 bases between. The CDR3 is 14 amino acids. This rearrangement joins TRBV5-3 to TRBJ2-7; D not certain. TRBV5-3 is an ORF; its function is uncertain. The clonotype was recovered from a man aged 65 to 79 who had recovered from COVID-19. Sequenced: peripheral blood. The CDR3, as DNA: TGTGCCAGAAGCAACACAGAATACTTCTACGAGCAGTACTTC. Its protein is CARSNTEYFYEQYF.